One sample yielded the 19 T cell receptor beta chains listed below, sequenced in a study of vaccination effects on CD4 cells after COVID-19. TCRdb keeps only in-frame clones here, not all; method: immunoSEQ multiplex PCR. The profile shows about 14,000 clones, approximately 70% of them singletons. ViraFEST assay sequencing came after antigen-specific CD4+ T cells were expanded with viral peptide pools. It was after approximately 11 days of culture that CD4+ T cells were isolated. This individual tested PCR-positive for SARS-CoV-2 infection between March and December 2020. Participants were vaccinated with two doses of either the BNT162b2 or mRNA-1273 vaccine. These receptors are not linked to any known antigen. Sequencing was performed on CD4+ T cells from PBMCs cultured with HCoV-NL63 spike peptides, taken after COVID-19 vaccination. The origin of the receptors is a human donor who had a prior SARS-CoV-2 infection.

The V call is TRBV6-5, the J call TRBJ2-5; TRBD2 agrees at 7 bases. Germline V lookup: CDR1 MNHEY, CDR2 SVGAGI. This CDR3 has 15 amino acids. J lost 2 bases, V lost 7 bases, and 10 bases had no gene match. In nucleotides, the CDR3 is TGTGCCAGCACGGACCAGGGAGGGGAGCAAGAGACCCAGTACTTC. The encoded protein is CASTDQGGEQETQYF.

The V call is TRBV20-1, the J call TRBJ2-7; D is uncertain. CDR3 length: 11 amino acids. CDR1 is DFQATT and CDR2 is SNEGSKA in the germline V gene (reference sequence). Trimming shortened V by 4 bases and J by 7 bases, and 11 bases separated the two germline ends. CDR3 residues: CSATGMWEQYF. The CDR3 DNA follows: TGCAGTGCTACCGGCATGTGGGAGCAGTACTTC.

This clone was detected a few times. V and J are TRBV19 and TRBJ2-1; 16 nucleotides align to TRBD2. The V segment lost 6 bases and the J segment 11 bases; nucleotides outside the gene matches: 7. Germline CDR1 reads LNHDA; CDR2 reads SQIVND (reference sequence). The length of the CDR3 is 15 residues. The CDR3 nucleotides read TGTGCCAGTAGCACCGGGACTAGCGGGGGGGGGAAGCAGTTCTTC. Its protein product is CASSTGTSGGGKQFF.

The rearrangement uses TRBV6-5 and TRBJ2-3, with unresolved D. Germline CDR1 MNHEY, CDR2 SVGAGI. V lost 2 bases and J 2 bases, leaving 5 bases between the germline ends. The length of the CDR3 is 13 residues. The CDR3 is CASSYGFTDTQYF. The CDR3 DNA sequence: TGTGCCAGCAGTTACGGGTTCACAGATACGCAGTATTTT.

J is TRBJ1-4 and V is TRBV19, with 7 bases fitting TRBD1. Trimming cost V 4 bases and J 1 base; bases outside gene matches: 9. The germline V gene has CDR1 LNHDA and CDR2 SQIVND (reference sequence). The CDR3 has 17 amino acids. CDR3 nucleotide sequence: TGTGCCAGTAGTAACCCCCGGGACAGAAAAACTAATGAAAAACTGTTTTTT. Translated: CASSNPRDRKTNEKLFF.

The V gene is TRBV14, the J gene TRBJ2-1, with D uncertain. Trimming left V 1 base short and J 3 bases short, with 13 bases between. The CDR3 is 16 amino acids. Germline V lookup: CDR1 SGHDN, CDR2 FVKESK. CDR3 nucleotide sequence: TGTGCCAGCAGCCAAGGTTGGTGGGTCGGCTACAATGAGCAGTTCTTC. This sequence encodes CASSQGWWVGYNEQFF.

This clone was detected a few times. The CDR3 DNA is TGTGCCAGTAGTATGGGGCCGGAAAATGAGCAGTTCTTC. It encodes CASSMGPENEQFF. This chain connects TRBV19 to TRBJ2-1, with a weak D call TRBD1 (5 bases). The CDR3 contains 13 residues. V dropped 3 bases and J dropped 7 bases, with 10 bases sitting between them. CDR1 is LNHDA, CDR2 SQIVND, per germline (reference sequence).

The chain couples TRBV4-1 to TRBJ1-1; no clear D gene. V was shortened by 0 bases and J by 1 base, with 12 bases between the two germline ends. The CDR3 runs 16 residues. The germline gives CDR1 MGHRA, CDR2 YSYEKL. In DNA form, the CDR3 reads TGCGCCAGCAGCCAAGAACCCAGACCCGGGAACACTGAAGCTTTCTTT. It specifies CASSQEPRPGNTEAFF.

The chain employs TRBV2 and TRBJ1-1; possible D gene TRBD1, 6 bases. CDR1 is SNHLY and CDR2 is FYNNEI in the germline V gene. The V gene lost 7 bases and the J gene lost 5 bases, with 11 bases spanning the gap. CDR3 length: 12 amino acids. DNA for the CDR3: TGTGCCAGCACCGACGACAGGACTGAAGCTTTCTTT. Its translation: CASTDDRTEAFF. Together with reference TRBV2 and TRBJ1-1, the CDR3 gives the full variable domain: EPEVTQTPSHQVTQMGQEVILRCVPISNHLYFYWYRQILGQKVEFLVSFYNNEISEKSEIFDDQFSVERPDGSNFTLKIRSTKLEDSAMYFCASTDDRTEAFFGQGTRLTVV.

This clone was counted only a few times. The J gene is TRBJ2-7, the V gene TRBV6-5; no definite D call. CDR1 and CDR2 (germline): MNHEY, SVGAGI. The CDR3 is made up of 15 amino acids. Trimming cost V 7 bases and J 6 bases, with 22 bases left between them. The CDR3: CASIEKWGPAGEQYF. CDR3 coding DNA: TGTGCCAGCATCGAAAAATGGGGTCCCGCCGGCGAGCAGTACTTC.

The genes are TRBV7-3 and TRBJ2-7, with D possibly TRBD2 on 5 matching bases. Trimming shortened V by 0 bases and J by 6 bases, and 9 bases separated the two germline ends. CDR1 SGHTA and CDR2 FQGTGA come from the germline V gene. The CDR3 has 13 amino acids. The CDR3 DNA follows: TGTGCCAGCAGCTTAACGTCCAGCGGCGAGCAGTACTTC. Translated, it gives CASSLTSSGEQYF. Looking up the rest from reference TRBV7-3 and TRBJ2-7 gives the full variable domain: GAGVSQTPSNKVTEKGKYVELRCDPISGHTALYWYRQSLGQGPEFLIYFQGTGAADDSGLPNDRFFAVRPEGSVSTLKIQRTERGDSAVYLCASSLTSSGEQYFGPGTRLTVT.

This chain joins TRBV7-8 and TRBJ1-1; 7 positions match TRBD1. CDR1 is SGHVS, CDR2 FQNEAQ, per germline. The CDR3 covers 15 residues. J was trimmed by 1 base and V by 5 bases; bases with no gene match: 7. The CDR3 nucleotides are TGTGCCAGCAGCCCGCGGGGACAGACGAACACTGAAGCTTTCTTT. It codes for CASSPRGQTNTEAFF.

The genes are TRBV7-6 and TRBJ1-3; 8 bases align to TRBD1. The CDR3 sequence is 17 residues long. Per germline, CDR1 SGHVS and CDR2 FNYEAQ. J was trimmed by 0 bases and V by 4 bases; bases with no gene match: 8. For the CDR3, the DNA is TGTGCCAGCAGCTCCCATACAGGGGGGAGCTCTGGAAACACCATATATTTT. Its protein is CASSSHTGGSSGNTIYF.

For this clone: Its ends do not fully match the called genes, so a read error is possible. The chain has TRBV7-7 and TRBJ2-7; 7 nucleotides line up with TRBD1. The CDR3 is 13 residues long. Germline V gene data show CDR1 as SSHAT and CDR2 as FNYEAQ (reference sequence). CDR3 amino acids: CASSFGPGGEQYF. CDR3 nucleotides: TGTGCTAGCAGCTTTGGACCAGGGGGAGAGCAGTACTTC.

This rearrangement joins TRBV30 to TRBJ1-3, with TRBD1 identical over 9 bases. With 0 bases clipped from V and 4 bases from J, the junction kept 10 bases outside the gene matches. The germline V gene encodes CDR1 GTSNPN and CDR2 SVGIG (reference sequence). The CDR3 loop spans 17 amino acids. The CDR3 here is CAWSVSGTGLYGNTIYF. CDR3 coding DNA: TGTGCCTGGAGTGTATCCGGGACAGGGCTATACGGAAACACCATATATTTT.

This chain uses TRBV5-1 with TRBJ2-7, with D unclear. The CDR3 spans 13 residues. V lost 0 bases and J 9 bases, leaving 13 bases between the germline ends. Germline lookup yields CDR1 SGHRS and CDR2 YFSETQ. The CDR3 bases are TGCGCCAGCAGCTTGGGTACCTTTCCGTTGCAGTACTTC. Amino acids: CASSLGTFPLQYF. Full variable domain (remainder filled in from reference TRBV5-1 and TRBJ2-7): KAGVTQTPRYLIKTRGQQVTLSCSPISGHRSVSWYQQTPGQGLQFLFEYFSETQRNKGNFPGRFSGRQFSNSRSEMNVSTLELGDSALYLCASSLGTFPLQYFGPGTRLTVT.

This CDR3 reads CAWSVLGGHGGTQYF. As DNA, the CDR3 is TGTGCCTGGAGTGTATTAGGGGGACATGGGGGGACCCAGTACTTC. The chain couples TRBV30 to TRBJ2-5; D may be TRBD1 (6 bases). This CDR3 region has 15 residues. V was shortened by 0 bases and J by 7 bases, with 18 bases between the two germline ends. CDR1 is GTSNPN and CDR2 is SVGIG in the germline V gene (reference sequence).

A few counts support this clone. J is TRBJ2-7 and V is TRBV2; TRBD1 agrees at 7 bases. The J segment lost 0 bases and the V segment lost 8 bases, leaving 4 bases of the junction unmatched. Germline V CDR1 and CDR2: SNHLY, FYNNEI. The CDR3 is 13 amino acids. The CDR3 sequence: CASGGDSSYEQYF. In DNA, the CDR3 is TGTGCCAGCGGTGGGGACAGCTCCTACGAGCAGTACTTC. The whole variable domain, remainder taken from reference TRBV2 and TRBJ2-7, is EPEVTQTPSHQVTQMGQEVILRCVPISNHLYFYWYRQILGQKVEFLVSFYNNEISEKSEIFDDQFSVERPDGSNFTLKIRSTKLEDSAMYFCASGGDSSYEQYFGPGTRLTVT.

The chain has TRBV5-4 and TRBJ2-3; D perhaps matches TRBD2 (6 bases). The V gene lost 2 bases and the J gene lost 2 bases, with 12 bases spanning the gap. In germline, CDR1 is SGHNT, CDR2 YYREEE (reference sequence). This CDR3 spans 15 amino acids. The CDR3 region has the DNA TGTGCCAGCAGCTTAGATTGGGGACTCACAGATACGCAGTATTTT. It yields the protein CASSLDWGLTDTQYF. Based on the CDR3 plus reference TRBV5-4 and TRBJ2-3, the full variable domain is ETGVTQSPTHLIKTRGQQVTLRCSSQSGHNTVSWYQQALGQGPQFIFQYYREEENGRGNFPPRFSGLQFPNYSSELNVNALELDDSALYLCASSLDWGLTDTQYFGPGTRLTVL.